These 16 T cell receptor beta chains were sequenced from one sample in a study of beta chain features in type 1 diabetes (dated by TCRdb to 2017 to 2018). Broad study findings and their caveats: Type 1 diabetes patients showed a moderate but significant shortening of TCRB CDR3 length in all four CD4+ subsets.

The library was produced with the immunoSEQ multiplex PCR assay. The entire amount of isolated RNA was reverse transcribed using the High Capacity cDNA Reverse Transcription Kit, so the sequenced TCRB transcripts were expressed ones. TCRdb took over this immuneACCESS table, retaining in-frame rearrangements with V and J assigned. Such tables are incomplete; in checked studies, under half of the missing clones stem from an unresolved V gene, and the remainder is unexplained. A total of 330,000 or so clones appear in this sample, around 12% of them only once. The ten most abundant clones make up 0.0095% to 0.011% of the sample. The antigens of these receptors remain unknown. Sequencing was performed on naive CD4+ T cells from blood. The cell subset or site label, read with the paper, signifies: true naive CD4+ T cells. Receptors were obtained from a woman aged 18-29 years with type 1 diabetes.

The rearrangement links TRBV19 to TRBJ1-6; D call uncertain. The CDR3 length is 12 residues. Germline CDR1 is LNHDA and CDR2 is SQIVND (reference sequence). V lost 6 bases, J lost 8 bases, and 8 bases lay in between. The CDR3 region is CASSDTDSPLHF. The CDR3 nucleotides read TGTGCCAGTAGCGACACCGATTCACCCCTCCACTTT.

The chain is built from TRBV6-5 and TRBJ2-3; possible D gene TRBD2, 5 bases. There are 15 residues in the CDR3. CDR1 MNHEY and CDR2 SVGAGI come from the germline V gene. V shed 6 bases and J shed 3 bases, with 16 bases lying between them. The CDR3 nucleotides read TGTGCCAGCAGCCCCCGAGGGTGGGCTACAGATACGCAGTATTTT. Amino acid sequence: CASSPRGWATDTQYF.

V usage is TRBV5-1 and J usage is TRBJ1-2; D gene uncertain. This CDR3 has 14 residues. The germline V gene has CDR1 SGHRS and CDR2 YFSETQ. Trimming removed 1 base at V and 6 bases at J, with 13 bases between. The CDR3: CASSLIAGPHGYTF. The CDR3 DNA reads as TGCGCCAGCAGCTTGATCGCAGGCCCCCATGGCTACACCTTC. The full variable domain, completed using reference TRBV5-1 and TRBJ1-2, is KAGVTQTPRYLIKTRGQQVTLSCSPISGHRSVSWYQQTPGQGLQFLFEYFSETQRNKGNFPGRFSGRQFSNSRSEMNVSTLELGDSALYLCASSLIAGPHGYTFGSGTRLTVV.

This clone came up a few times. The chain has TRBV25-1 and TRBJ1-2; the D gene is possibly TRBD1 (5 bases). The CDR3 is 16 residues long. The V gene lost 3 bases and the J gene lost 0 bases, with 14 bases spanning the gap. CDR1 is MGHDK, CDR2 SYGVNS, per germline. DNA of the CDR3: TGTGCCAGCAGTGAGCAGGGCGGGAAGGCTAACTATGGCTACACCTTC. Its translation is CASSEQGGKANYGYTF.

The chain is built from TRBV6-5 and TRBJ2-3, with no clear D. CDR1 and CDR2 (germline): MNHEY, SVGAGI. V lost 6 bases, J lost 5 bases, and 9 bases lay in between. The CDR3 contains 12 residues. The CDR3 DNA follows: TGTGCCAGCAGCCTACAGCAAGATACGCAGTATTTT. It yields the protein CASSLQQDTQYF.

This chain connects TRBV18 to TRBJ2-1; D gene ambiguous. The V end was cut by 5 bases, the J end by 8 bases, with 13 bases between. The CDR3 sequence is 13 residues long. Germline CDR1 is KGHSH and CDR2 is LQKENI. CDR3 sequence: CASSDSYSDEQFF. The CDR3 DNA reads TGTGCCAGCTCAGATAGTTACTCCGATGAGCAGTTCTTC. Supplemented by reference TRBV18 and TRBJ2-1, the full variable domain reads NAGVMQNPRHLVRRRGQEARLRCSPMKGHSHVYWYRQLPEEGLKFMVYLQKENIIDESGMPKERFSAEFPKEGPSILRIQQVVRGDSAAYFCASSDSYSDEQFFGPGTRLTVL.

This clone was recorded a few times. The chain is built from TRBV7-2 and TRBJ1-2, with D unresolved. This CDR3 contains 10 residues. Germline loops: CDR1 SGHTA, CDR2 FQGNSA. The V and J ends lost 5 bases and 6 bases respectively, with 4 bases between them. The CDR3 loop reads CASSLDGYTF. DNA of the CDR3: TGTGCCAGCAGCCTTGATGGCTACACCTTC.

This clone showed up just a few times. V is TRBV28 and J is TRBJ1-4; D gene ambiguous. V was trimmed by 4 bases and J by 0 bases, leaving 12 bases between them. The CDR3 runs 16 residues. Germline V CDR1 and CDR2: MDHEN, SYDVKM. The CDR3 DNA is TGTGCCAGCAGTTCTGAGAACTCTGCAACTAATGAAAAACTGTTTTTT. Its translation is CASSSENSATNEKLFF.

This rearrangement joins TRBV5-1 to TRBJ2-3; 15 nucleotides align to TRBD2. The length of the CDR3 is 18 residues. Germline CDR1 and CDR2: SGHRS and YFSETQ. After removal of 4 bases from V and 1 base from J, the junction contained 7 bases not matched to a gene. The CDR3 DNA sequence: TGCGCCAGCAGCGGGGGACTAGCGGGAGGAAAGGGCACAGATACGCAGTATTTT. Encoded protein: CASSGGLAGGKGTDTQYF. Together with reference TRBV5-1 and TRBJ2-3, the CDR3 gives the full variable domain: KAGVTQTPRYLIKTRGQQVTLSCSPISGHRSVSWYQQTPGQGLQFLFEYFSETQRNKGNFPGRFSGRQFSNSRSEMNVSTLELGDSALYLCASSGGLAGGKGTDTQYFGPGTRLTVL.

V usage is TRBV5-4 and J usage is TRBJ2-5; 7 nucleotides line up with TRBD1. The trim removed 0 bases at V and 2 bases at J, leaving 1 base unmatched. The V gene's germline CDR1 is SGHNT and CDR2 YYREEE (reference sequence). The CDR3 spans 14 residues. CDR3 DNA: TGTGCCAGCAGCTTGGTACAGGGGCAAGAGACCCAGTACTTC. Translation: CASSLVQGQETQYF.

The chain carries TRBV9 and TRBJ2-1; D is perhaps TRBD1 (6 bases). CDR1 and CDR2 from the germline V gene are SGDLS and YYNGEE. The CDR3 covers 15 residues. Trimming left V 6 bases short and J 6 bases short, with 19 bases between. CDR3 protein: CASNTQGAMGNEQFF. CDR3 bases: TGTGCCAGCAATACACAGGGTGCGATGGGCAATGAGCAGTTCTTC.

This clone was picked up a small number of times. This chain links TRBV6-4 with TRBJ1-2; D is possibly TRBD1 (6 bases). V shed 6 bases and J shed 5 bases, with 13 bases lying between them. This CDR3 has 13 residues. Germline-derived CDR1 and CDR2 are MRHNA and SNTAGT. CDR3 protein: CASRRGADYGYTF. DNA for the CDR3: TGTGCCAGCAGGCGGGGGGCAGATTATGGCTACACCTTC.

This clone occurred a few times. The CDR3 loop is CASRLPGQGETQYF. CDR3 sequence (DNA): TGTGCCAGCAGATTACCGGGACAGGGTGAGACCCAGTACTTC. The rearrangement uses TRBV7-9 and TRBJ2-5, with 9 bases matching TRBD1. The germline V gene encodes CDR1 SEHNR and CDR2 FQNEAQ (reference sequence). With V trimmed by 6 bases and J by 5 bases, 7 bases remained unmatched. The CDR3 loop spans 14 amino acids.

This clone showed up just a few times. The V call is TRBV29-1, the J call TRBJ1-1, with 10 nucleotides matching TRBD1. The CDR3 length is 13 residues. V trimming: 2 bases; J trimming: 5 bases; junction bases outside the gene matches: 2. The germline V gene encodes CDR1 SQVTM and CDR2 ANQGSEA. As DNA, the CDR3 is TGCAGCGTTGAAAGGGGACAGGGGACTGAAGCTTTCTTT. As protein: CSVERGQGTEAFF.

V and J are TRBV5-1 and TRBJ1-2; D not resolved. CDR3 length: 16 residues. Trimming cost V 4 bases and J 0 bases, with 16 bases left between them. The germline V gene encodes CDR1 SGHRS and CDR2 YFSETQ. For the CDR3, the DNA is TGCGCCAGCAGCCCAAACCCGACCGGAGCTAACTATGGCTACACCTTC. As protein: CASSPNPTGANYGYTF.

This chain links TRBV10-3 with TRBJ2-1, with D hard to call. V was trimmed by 2 bases and J by 0 bases, leaving 8 bases between them. This CDR3 contains 15 residues. Germline V gene sequence: CDR1 ENHRY, CDR2 SYGVKD. The CDR3 here is CAISEGGSSYNEQFF. DNA for the CDR3: TGTGCCATCAGTGAGGGCGGCAGCTCCTACAATGAGCAGTTCTTC.